This paragraph covers one T cell receptor beta chain sequence. This entry belongs to a study of blood T cells in healthy people across ages. Trimming removed 4 bases from V and 2 bases from J; junction bases left unmatched: 5. CDR1 and CDR2 from the germline V gene are MNHNY and SVGAGI (reference sequence). This CDR3 has 16 amino acids. A second about 6 to 11 cycle PCR used barcoded and J-beta primers. CDR3-containing paired-end reads numbered at least 2.5 million in each sample. TCRdb re-derived calls from the 5' RACE reads in MiXCR, one entry per CDR3 protein. Here the sample spans 1.6 million or so distinct CDR3 sequences, roughly 32% being singletons. Healthy Russian Caucasian donors spanned ages about 6 to 100 years. Donors each provided about 10 milliliters of peripheral blood.

Sequenced sample: blood. This receptor was obtained from a woman aged 30 to 39 in good health. The rearrangement links TRBV6-6 to TRBJ1-2; 12 bases match TRBD1. This CDR3 reads CASSSRDRGRNYGYTF. Here the CDR3 DNA reads TGTGCCAGCAGTTCCCGGGACAGGGGGCGAAACTATGGCTACACCTTC.